This T cell receptor (beta chain) originates from a study of T cell repertoires in cytomegalovirus infection. Across the study: Signatures in public TCR beta sequences pointed to both CMV infection and matching HLA type. General study results and limits: Frequencies of public TCR beta families were cumulated, and this identified carriers of CMV plus the relevant HLA. In two of eight donors, the top clonotype was HLA-C-restricted CMV-specific.

In the case of this clonotype: Its matching antigen is unknown.

TCRdb re-analysed the reads in MiXCR, keeping a single row per CDR3 protein. The sample has 250,000 to 300,000 distinct CDR3 sequences, roughly 26% seen once; the top ten hold 14%. The CDR3 length is 13 residues. Trimming removed 5 bases at V and 11 bases at J, with 15 bases between. Germline-derived CDR1 and CDR2 are MGHDK and SYGVNS. This receptor was obtained from a human donor in good health (CMV status not recorded). Some clones in this sample may be carry-over from other donors' samples. The genes are TRBV25-1 and TRBJ1-4; D is unclear. The sequencing sample was made of PBMCs. CDR3 in DNA: TGTGCCAGCAGTCCCGGGAGGGTTAGCAAACTGTTTTTT. As protein: CASSPGRVSKLFF.